The TCR beta chain under discussion was sequenced for a study of T cell responses to AZD1222 COVID-19 vaccine. Assay: immunoSEQ multiplex PCR; the TCRdb copy retains only in-frame clones and omits some. The table records over 120,000 clones, about nine tenths of them present only once. Investigators merged groups given second doses at roughly 4 or roughly 12 weeks. In germline, CDR1 is LGHNA, CDR2 YNFKEQ. There are 14 residues in the CDR3. The ends were cut back, 1 base at V and 2 bases at J, with 8 bases in the middle. This sequence was found in an adult who received the AZD1222 COVID-19 vaccine. The sequencing used peripheral blood, collected 28 days after the second AZD1222 dose. The V call is TRBV4-2, the J call TRBJ1-2, with a weak D call TRBD1 (5 bases). This chain's CDR3 is CASSQVDSNYGYTF. CDR3 in DNA: TGTGCCAGCAGCCAAGTTGACAGCAACTATGGCTACACCTTC.